One and the same sample provided the 3 T cell receptor beta chains below, sequenced in a study of blood T cell repertoires in COVID-19. Profiling relied on immunoSEQ multiplex PCR, and the TCRdb table lists in-frame clones only, not all of them. This table has 250,000 to 300,000 clones, approximately 86% appearing once. Input material: peripheral blood. The receptor set was obtained from a woman aged 65 to 85 with COVID-19, enrolled during active disease.

The chain joins TRBV4-1 to TRBJ2-5, with D tentatively TRBD2 (6 bases). The V gene lost 4 bases and the J gene lost 5 bases, with 26 bases spanning the gap. CDR1 MGHRA and CDR2 YSYEKL come from the germline V gene. This CDR3 comprises 18 residues. CDR3 nucleotide sequence: TGCGCCAGCAGCCCAAAGACCCAAGGCGGGATTGGAGGGGAGACCCAGTACTTC. It specifies CASSPKTQGGIGGETQYF.

The chain has TRBV21-1 and TRBJ1-1; the D call in the table, TRBD1, was not verified against the DNA. TRBV21-1 is a pseudogene. The CDR3 spans 15 residues. The CDR3 sequence is CASSNRHQGNTEAFF. DNA of the CDR3: TGTGCCAGCAGCAATAGGCATCAGGGGAACACTGAAGCTTTCTTT.

This rearrangement joins TRBV3-1 (or the pseudogene TRBV3-2) to TRBJ2-7; D not certain. This CDR3 has 13 residues. CDR1 is LGHDT, CDR2 YNNKEL, per germline (reference sequence). Between the trimmed V and J ends, which lost 0 bases and 4 bases, there was a span of 7 bases. Here the CDR3 reads CASSQEWLYEQYF. CDR3 nucleotide sequence: TGTGCCAGCAGCCAAGAGTGGCTGTACGAGCAGTACTTC.